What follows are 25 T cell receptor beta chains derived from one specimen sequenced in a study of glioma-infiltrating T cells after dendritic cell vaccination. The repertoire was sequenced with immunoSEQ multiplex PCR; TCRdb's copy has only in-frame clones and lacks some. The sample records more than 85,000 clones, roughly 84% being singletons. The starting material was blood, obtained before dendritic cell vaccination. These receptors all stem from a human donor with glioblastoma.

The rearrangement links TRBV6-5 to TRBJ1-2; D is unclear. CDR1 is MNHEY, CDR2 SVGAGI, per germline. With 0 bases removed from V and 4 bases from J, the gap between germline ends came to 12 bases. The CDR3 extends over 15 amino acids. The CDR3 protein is CASSYSGSRGYGYTF. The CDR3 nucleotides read TGTGCCAGCAGTTACTCCGGGTCTCGTGGCTATGGCTACACCTTC.

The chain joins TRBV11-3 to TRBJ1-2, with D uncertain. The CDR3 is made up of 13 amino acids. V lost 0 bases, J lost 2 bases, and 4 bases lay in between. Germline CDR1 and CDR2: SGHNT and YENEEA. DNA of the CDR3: TGTGCCAGCAGCTTAGACAGGAACTATGGCTACACCTTC. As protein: CASSLDRNYGYTF.

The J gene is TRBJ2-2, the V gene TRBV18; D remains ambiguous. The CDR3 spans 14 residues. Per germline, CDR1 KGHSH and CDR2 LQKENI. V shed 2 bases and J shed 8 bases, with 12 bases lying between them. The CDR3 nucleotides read TGTGCCAGCTCACCAGTGAGTTTTTCAGGGGAGCTGTTTTTT. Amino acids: CASSPVSFSGELFF.

CDR3 residues: CSSSQGINYEQYF. DNA of the CDR3: TGCAGTTCCTCTCAGGGCATAAACTACGAGCAGTACTTC. J is TRBJ2-7 and V is TRBV29-1; possibly TRBD1 for D (5 bases). The length of the CDR3 is 13 residues. Per germline, CDR1 SQVTM and CDR2 ANQGSEA.

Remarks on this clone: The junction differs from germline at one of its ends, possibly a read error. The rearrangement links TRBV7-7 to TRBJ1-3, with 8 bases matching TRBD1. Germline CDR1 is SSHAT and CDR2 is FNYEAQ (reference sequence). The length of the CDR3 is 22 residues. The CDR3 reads CASSSADRGTRVAPTSGNTIYF. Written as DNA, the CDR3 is TGTGCTAGCAGTTCTGCCGACAGGGGCACTAGGGTAGCTCCGACCTCTGGAAACACCATATATTTT.

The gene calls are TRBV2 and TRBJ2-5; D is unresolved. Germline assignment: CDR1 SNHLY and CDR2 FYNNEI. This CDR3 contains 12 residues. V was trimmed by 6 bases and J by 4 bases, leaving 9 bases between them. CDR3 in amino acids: CASREQVETQYF. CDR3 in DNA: TGTGCCAGCAGGGAGCAAGTAGAGACCCAGTACTTC.

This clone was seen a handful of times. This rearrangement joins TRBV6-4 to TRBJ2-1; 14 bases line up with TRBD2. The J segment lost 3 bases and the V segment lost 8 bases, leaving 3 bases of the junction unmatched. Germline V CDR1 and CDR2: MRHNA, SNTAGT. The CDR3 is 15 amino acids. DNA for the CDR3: TGTGCCAGCGCCGGGACTAGCGGGAGCTACAATGAGCAGTTCTTC. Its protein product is CASAGTSGSYNEQFF.

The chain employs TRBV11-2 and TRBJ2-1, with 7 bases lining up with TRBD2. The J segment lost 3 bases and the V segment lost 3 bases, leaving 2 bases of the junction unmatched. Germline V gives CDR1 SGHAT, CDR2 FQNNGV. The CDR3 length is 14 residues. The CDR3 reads CASSFRGDYNEQFF. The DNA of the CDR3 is TGTGCCAGCAGCTTCCGGGGGGACTACAATGAGCAGTTCTTC. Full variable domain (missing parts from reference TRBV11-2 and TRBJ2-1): EAGVAQSPRYKIIEKRQSVAFWCNPISGHATLYWYQQILGQGPKLLIQFQNNGVVDDSQLPKDRFSAERLKGVDSTLKIQPAKLEDSAVYLCASSFRGDYNEQFFGPGTRLTVL.

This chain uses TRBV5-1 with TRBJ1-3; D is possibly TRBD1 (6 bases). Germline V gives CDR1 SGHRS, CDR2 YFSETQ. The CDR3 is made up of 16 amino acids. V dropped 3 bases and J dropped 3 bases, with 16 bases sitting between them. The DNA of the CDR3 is TGCGCCAGCAGCTCCAGGTCGGGGGGGCTTGGAAACACCATATATTTT. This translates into CASSSRSGGLGNTIYF.

The CDR3 loop is CSAVSGEQFF. As DNA, the CDR3 is TGCAGTGCGGTATCGGGTGAGCAGTTCTTC. The rearrangement uses TRBV20-1 and TRBJ2-1; D is undetermined. Germline V gives CDR1 DFQATT, CDR2 SNEGSKA (reference sequence). Trimming cost V 6 bases and J 9 bases, with 9 bases left between them. This CDR3 spans 10 amino acids.

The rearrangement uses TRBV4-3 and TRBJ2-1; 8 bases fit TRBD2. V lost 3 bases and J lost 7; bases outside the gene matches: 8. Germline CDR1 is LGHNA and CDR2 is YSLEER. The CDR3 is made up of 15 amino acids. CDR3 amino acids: CASSHREGWRNEQFF. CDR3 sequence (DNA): TGCGCCAGCAGCCACCGGGAGGGATGGCGGAATGAGCAGTTCTTC.

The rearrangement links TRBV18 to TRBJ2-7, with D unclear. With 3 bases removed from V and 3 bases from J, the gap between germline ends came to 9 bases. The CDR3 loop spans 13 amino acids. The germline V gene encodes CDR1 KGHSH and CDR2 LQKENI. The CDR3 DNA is TGTGCCAGCTCACCGTCCCCCTACTACGAGCAGTACTTC. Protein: CASSPSPYYEQYF.

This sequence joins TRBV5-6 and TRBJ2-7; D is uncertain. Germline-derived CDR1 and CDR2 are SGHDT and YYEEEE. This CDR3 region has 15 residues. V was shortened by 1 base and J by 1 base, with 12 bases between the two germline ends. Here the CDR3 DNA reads TGTGCCAGCAGCTTGAGGCTAACCGGGTCCTACGAGCAGTACTTC. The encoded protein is CASSLRLTGSYEQYF.

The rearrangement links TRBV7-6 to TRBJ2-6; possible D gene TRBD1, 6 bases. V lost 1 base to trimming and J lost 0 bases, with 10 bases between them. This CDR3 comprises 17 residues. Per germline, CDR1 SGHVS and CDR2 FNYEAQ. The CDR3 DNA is TGTGCCAGCAGCTTAGTCAGACAGGACTCTGGGGCCAACGTCCTGACTTTC. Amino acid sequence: CASSLVRQDSGANVLTF.

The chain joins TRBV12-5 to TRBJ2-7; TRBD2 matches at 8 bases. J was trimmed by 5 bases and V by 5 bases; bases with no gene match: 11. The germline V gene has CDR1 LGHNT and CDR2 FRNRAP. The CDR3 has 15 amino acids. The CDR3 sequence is CASGELAALFDEQYF. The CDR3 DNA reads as TGTGCTAGTGGTGAACTAGCGGCTCTCTTCGACGAGCAGTACTTC.

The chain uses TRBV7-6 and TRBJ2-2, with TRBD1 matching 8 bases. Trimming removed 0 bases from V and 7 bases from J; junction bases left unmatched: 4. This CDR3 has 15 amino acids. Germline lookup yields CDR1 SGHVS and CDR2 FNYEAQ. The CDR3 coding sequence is TGTGCCAGCAGCTTAGCAGGACAGGGTAACGGGGAGCTGTTTTTT. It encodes CASSLAGQGNGELFF.

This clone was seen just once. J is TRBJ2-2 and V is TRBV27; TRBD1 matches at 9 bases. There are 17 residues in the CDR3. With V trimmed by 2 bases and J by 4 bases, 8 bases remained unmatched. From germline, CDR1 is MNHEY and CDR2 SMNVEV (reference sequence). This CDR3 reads CASSLRRTGVGTGELFF. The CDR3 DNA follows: TGTGCCAGCAGTTTAAGGCGGACAGGGGTAGGCACCGGGGAGCTGTTTTTT.

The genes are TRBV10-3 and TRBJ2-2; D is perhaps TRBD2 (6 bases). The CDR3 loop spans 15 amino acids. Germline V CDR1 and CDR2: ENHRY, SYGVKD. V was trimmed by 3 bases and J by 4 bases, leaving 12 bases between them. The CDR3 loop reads CAISDGGVGTGELFF. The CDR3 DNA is TGTGCCATCAGTGACGGCGGGGTAGGCACCGGGGAGCTGTTTTTT.

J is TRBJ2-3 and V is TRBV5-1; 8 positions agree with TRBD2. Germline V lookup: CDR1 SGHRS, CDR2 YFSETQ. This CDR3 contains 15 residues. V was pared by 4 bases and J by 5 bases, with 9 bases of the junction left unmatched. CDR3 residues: CASSAGLVARDTQYF. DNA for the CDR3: TGCGCCAGCAGCGCGGGACTAGTCGCCCGAGATACGCAGTATTTT.

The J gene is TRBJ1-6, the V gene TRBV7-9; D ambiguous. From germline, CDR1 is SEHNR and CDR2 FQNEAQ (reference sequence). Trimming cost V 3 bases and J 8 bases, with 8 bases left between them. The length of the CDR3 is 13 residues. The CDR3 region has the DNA TGTGCCAGCAGCTTGATCCCAGATTCACCCCTCCACTTT. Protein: CASSLIPDSPLHF.

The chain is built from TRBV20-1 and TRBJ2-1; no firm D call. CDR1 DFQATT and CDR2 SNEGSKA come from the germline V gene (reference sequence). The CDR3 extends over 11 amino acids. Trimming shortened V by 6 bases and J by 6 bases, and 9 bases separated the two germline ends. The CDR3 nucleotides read TGCAGTGCCCACCATAGCAATGAGCAGTTCTTC. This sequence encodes CSAHHSNEQFF.

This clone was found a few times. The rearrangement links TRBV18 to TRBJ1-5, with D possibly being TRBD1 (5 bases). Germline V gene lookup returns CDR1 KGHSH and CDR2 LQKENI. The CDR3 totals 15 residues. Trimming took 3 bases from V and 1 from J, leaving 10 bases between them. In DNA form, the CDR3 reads TGTGCCAGCTCACCTTCGCAGGGAAGCAATCAGCCCCAGCATTTT. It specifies CASSPSQGSNQPQHF.

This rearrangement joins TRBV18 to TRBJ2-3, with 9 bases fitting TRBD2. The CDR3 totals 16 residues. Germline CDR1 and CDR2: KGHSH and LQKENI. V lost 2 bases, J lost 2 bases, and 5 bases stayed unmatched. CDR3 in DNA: TGTGCCAGCTCACCAGGGCTAGCGGGGACCACAGATACGCAGTATTTT. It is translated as CASSPGLAGTTDTQYF.

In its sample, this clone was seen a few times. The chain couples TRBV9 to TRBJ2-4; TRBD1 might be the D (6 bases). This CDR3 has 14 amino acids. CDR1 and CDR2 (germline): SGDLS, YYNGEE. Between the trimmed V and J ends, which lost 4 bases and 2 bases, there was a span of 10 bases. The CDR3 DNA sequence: TGTGCCAGCAGCCCAGGGGTGACCAAAAACATTCAGTACTTC. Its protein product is CASSPGVTKNIQYF. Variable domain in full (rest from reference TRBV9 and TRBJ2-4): DSGVTQTPKHLITATGQRVTLRCSPRSGDLSVYWYQQSLDQGLQFLIQYYNGEERAKGNILERFSAQQFPDLHSELNLSSLELGDSALYFCASSPGVTKNIQYFGAGTRLSVL.

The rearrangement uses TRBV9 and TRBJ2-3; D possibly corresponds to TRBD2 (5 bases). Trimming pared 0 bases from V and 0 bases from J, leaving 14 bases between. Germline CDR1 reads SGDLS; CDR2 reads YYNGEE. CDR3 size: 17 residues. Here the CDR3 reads CASSVEGGWISTDTQYF. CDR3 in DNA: TGTGCCAGCAGCGTAGAAGGAGGCTGGATAAGCACAGATACGCAGTATTTT. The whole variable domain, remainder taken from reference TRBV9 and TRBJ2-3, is DSGVTQTPKHLITATGQRVTLRCSPRSGDLSVYWYQQSLDQGLQFLIQYYNGEERAKGNILERFSAQQFPDLHSELNLSSLELGDSALYFCASSVEGGWISTDTQYFGPGTRLTVL.